The 2 T cell receptor beta chains listed next were all sequenced from one sample in a study of shared clonotypes between healthy human individuals. The method was immunoSEQ multiplex PCR; TCRdb's version includes in-frame clones alone and lacks a portion of them. Counted here are under 1,900,000 clones, approximately 98.5% occurring once; the ten biggest clones make up about 0.34%. Sequencing was performed on naive CD4+ T cells sorted from blood. Described subset: CD45RA+ positively selected. These receptors originate from a man aged 30 to 45 in good health.

As DNA, the CDR3 is TGTGCCAGCAGCGTGGAGGTGGGTAGCGGCTCCTACAATGAGCAGTTCTTC. Translating it yields CASSVEVGSGSYNEQFF. The rearrangement joins TRBV9 to TRBJ2-1; possible D gene TRBD2, 6 bases. CDR1 and CDR2 (germline): SGDLS, YYNGEE. CDR3 length: 17 residues. Trimming pared 2 bases from V and 0 bases from J, leaving 15 bases between. Together with reference TRBV9 and TRBJ2-1, the CDR3 gives the full variable domain: DSGVTQTPKHLITATGQRVTLRCSPRSGDLSVYWYQQSLDQGLQFLIQYYNGEERAKGNILERFSAQQFPDLHSELNLSSLELGDSALYFCASSVEVGSGSYNEQFFGPGTRLTVL.

The V gene is TRBV29-1, the J gene TRBJ2-7, with 7 nucleotides matching TRBD2. Germline CDR1 reads SQVTM; CDR2 reads ANQGSEA. The length of the CDR3 is 13 residues. After removal of 3 bases from V and 2 bases from J, the junction contained 4 bases not matched to a gene. The CDR3 bases are TGCAGCGTTGACGGGAGGCACCCCTACGAGCAGTACTTC. Protein: CSVDGRHPYEQYF.